This T cell receptor (beta chain) was identified in a study of blood T cells in healthy people across ages. Primed by a sample-barcoded 5' primer and a J-beta primer mix, a second PCR proceeded for 7 to 11 cycles. MiXCR was run by TCRdb on the 5' RACE reads, yielding one entry per CDR3 protein. The sample has about 840,000 distinct CDR3 sequences, just under 30% seen once. Study-wide points: Older age coincided with a roughly linear decline in TCR beta diversity per million T cells. Because sorting was not performed, PBMCs prevented conclusive naive versus antigen-experienced comparison.

This clonotype was seen at least ten times. Its target is not known. V dropped 3 bases and J dropped 5 bases, with 17 bases sitting between them. Looked up from germline, CDR1 is SGDLS and CDR2 is YYNGEE. CDR3 size: 15 residues. This same sample was also taken into another study, of T cells of mothers and their children. That paper adds: All RNA that had been extracted was used for cDNA synthesis at approximately 1.5 ug per 15 ul. The authors found no persistent microchimeric T cell clones.

The gene calls are TRBV9 and TRBJ2-5; D is possibly TRBD2 (6 bases). The sample consisted of blood. The sequence was collected from a woman aged 40 to 49 in good health. CDR3 protein: CASSASGGFSETQYF. The CDR3 nucleotides read TGTGCCAGCAGCGCCAGTGGGGGGTTCAGTGAGACCCAGTACTTC.